Listed below are T cell receptor beta chains from one sample, sequenced in a study of CD8 T cells in ankylosing spondylitis. One entry per CDR3 protein results from TCRdb running MiXCR on the 5' RACE reads. Of approximately 240,000 distinct CDR3 sequences in the sample, roughly a quarter are singletons; the top ten hold roughly 0.67%. Sequences were obtained from blood, either unsorted or a sorted T cell fraction (not recorded which). These receptors all stem from a male donor with ankylosing spondylitis or in good health (not recorded which). The CDR3 runs from the conserved cysteine through the conserved F or W. The order of the fields is D gene, J gene, clone size, V gene, CDR3 protein, CDR3 DNA. D genes are given only for firm matches. Clone size appears in some rows only: once, few, many, or a class for an expanded clone.

NA,TRBJ2-1,few,TRBV5-1,CASSFEGFNEQFF,TGCGCCAGCAGCTTCGAGGGTTTCAATGAGCAGTTCTTC
NA,TRBJ2-5,NA,TRBV5-6,CASSSLQESAETQYF,TGTGCCAGCAGCTCCCTACAGGAATCCGCAGAGACCCAGTACTTC
NA,TRBJ2-6,NA,TRBV6-2/TRBV6-3,CASSYQDGANVLTF,TGTGCCAGCAGTTACCAGGATGGGGCCAACGTCCTGACTTTC
NA,TRBJ2-3,many,TRBV10-3,CAISETGPDTQYF,TGTGCCATCAGTGAAACGGGGCCAGATACGCAGTATTTT
NA,TRBJ1-2,NA,TRBV12-3/TRBV12-4,CASSFPAGGNYGYTF,TGTGCCAGCAGTTTTCCGGCAGGCGGGAACTATGGCTACACCTTC
TRBD2,TRBJ2-7,many,TRBV28,CASTREGYEQYF,TGTGCGAGCACCAGGGAGGGCTACGAGCAGTACTTC
NA,TRBJ1-4,once,TRBV20-1,CSARDEGIATNEKLFF,TGCAGTGCTAGAGATGAGGGGATTGCAACTAATGAAAAACTGTTTTTT
TRBD2,TRBJ2-7,many,TRBV2,CAGKTSGPSYEQYF,TGTGCCGGAAAGACTAGCGGCCCCTCGTACGAGCAGTACTTC
NA,TRBJ2-3,NA,TRBV20-1,CSATLRTVGTDTQYF,TGCAGTGCTACCCTCCGGACAGTGGGGACAGATACGCAGTATTTT
NA,TRBJ1-1,many,TRBV20-1,CSAREGYREAFF,TGCAGTGCTAGGGAAGGGTACAGGGAGGCTTTCTTT